This entry describes one TCR beta chain. Its target is not known. The sample originates from a study of T cell clonality in common variable immunodeficiency. Study results and limitations: Fewer deletions and N-nucleotide insertions were reportedly seen in common variable immunodeficiency TCR beta sequences.

The method was immunoSEQ multiplex PCR; TCRdb's version includes in-frame clones alone and lacks a portion of them. The data show roughly 30,000 clones, with none appearing a single time. The sequencing sample was made of peripheral blood mononuclear cells. The TCR sequence derives from a human donor with common variable immunodeficiency.

CDR3 DNA (partial): TGCAGTGCTCAAGCGGGACCCGTTGGGGATGAG. Translated: CSAQAGPVGDE. The entire CDR3 protein is CSAQAGPVGDEQFF. The chain joins TRBV20-1 to TRBJ2-1; 7 nucleotides match TRBD2. Coverage ceases 3 residues before the CDR3 finishes, and the germline J gene fills in the end. The V segment lost 5 bases and the J segment 8 bases; nucleotides outside the gene matches: 12. Germline V gene data show CDR1 as DFQATT and CDR2 as SNEGSKA (reference sequence). The CDR3 spans 14 residues.